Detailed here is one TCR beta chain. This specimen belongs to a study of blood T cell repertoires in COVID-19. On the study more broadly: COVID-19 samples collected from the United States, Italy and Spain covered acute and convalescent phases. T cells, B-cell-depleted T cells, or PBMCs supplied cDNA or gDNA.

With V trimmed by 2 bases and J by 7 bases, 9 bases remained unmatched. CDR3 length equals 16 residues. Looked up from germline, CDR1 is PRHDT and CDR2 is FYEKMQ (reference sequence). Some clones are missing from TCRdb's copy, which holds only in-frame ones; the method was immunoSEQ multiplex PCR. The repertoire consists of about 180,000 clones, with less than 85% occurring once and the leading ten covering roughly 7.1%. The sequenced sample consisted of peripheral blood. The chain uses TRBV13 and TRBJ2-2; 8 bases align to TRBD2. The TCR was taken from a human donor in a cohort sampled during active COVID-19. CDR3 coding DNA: TGTGCCAGCAGCTTACTGCGCGGGGGGCCCCACGGGGAGCTGTTTTTT. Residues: CASSLLRGGPHGELFF.